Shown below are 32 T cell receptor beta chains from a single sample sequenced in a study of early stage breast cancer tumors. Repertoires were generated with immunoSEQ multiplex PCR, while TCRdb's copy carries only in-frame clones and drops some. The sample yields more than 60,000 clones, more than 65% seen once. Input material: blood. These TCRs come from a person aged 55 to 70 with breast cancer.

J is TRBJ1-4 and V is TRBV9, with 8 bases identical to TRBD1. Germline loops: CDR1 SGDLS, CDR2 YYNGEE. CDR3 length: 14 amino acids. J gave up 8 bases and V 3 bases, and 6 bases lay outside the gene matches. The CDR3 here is CASSGDRWGEKLFF. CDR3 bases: TGTGCCAGCAGCGGGGACAGGTGGGGGGAAAAACTGTTTTTT.

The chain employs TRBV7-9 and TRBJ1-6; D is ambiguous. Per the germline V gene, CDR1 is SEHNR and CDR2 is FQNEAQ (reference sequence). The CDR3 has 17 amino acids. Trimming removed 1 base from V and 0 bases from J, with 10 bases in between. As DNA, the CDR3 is TGTGCCAGCAGCTTAGGAGGGCGGAGCTCCTATAATTCACCCCTCCACTTT. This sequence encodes CASSLGGRSSYNSPLHF.

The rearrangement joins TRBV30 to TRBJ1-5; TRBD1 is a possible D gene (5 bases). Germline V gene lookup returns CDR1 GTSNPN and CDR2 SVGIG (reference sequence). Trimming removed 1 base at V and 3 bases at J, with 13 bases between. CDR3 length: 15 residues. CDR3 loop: CAWSGGWGYNQPQHF. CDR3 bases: TGTGCCTGGAGTGGAGGATGGGGGTACAATCAGCCCCAGCATTTT.

The CDR3 DNA reads TGTGCCTGGAGTGGAGCAGGGTTCACAGATACGCAGTATTTT. The encoded protein is CAWSGAGFTDTQYF. The chain is built from TRBV30 and TRBJ2-3; TRBD1 might be the D (5 bases). Trimming removed 1 base from V and 2 bases from J, with 10 bases in between. Per the germline V gene, CDR1 is GTSNPN and CDR2 is SVGIG (reference sequence). The CDR3 has 14 residues.

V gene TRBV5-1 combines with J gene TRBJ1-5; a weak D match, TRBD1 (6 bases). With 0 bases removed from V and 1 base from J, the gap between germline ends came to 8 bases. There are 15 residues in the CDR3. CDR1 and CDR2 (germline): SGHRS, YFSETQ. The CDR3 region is CASSLAGASNQPQHF. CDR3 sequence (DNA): TGCGCCAGCAGCTTGGCAGGGGCCAGCAATCAGCCCCAGCATTTT. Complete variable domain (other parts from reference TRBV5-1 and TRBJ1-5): KAGVTQTPRYLIKTRGQQVTLSCSPISGHRSVSWYQQTPGQGLQFLFEYFSETQRNKGNFPGRFSGRQFSNSRSEMNVSTLELGDSALYLCASSLAGASNQPQHFGDGTRLSIL.

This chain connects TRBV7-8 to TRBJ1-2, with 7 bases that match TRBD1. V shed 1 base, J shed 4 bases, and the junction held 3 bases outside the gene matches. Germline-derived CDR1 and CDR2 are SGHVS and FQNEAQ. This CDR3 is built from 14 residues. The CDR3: CASSLGAGGYGYTF. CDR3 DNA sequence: TGTGCCAGCAGCTTAGGGGCAGGGGGCTATGGCTACACCTTC.

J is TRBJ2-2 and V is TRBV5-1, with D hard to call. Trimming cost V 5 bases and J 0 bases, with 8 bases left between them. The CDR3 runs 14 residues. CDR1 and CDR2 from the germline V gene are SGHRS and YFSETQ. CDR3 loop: CASRSTANTGELFF. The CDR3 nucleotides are TGCGCCAGCAGGTCCACAGCGAACACCGGGGAGCTGTTTTTT.

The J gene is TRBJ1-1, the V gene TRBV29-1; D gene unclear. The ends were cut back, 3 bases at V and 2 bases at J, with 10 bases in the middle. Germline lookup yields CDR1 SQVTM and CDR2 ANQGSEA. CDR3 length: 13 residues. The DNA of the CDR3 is TGCAGCGTTGAGCAACAGCCTAACACTGAAGCTTTCTTT. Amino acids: CSVEQQPNTEAFF.

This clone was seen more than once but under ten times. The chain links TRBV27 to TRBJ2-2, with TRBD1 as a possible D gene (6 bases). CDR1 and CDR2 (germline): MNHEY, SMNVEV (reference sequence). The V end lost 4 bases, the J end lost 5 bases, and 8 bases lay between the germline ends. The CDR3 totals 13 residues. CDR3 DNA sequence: TGTGCCAGCAGTTCCCAGGGGACCGGGGAGCTGTTTTTT. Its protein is CASSSQGTGELFF.

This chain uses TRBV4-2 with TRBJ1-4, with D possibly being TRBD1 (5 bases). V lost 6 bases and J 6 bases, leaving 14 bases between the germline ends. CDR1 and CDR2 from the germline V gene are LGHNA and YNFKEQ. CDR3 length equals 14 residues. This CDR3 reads CASRVWGGDEKLFF. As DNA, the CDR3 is TGTGCCAGCAGGGTGTGGGGGGGTGATGAAAAACTGTTTTTT.

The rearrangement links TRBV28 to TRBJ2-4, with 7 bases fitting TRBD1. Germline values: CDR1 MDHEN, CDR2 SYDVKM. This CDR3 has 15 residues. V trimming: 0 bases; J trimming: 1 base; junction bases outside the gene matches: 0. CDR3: CASSLWDRAKNIQYF. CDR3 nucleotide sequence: TGTGCCAGCAGTTTATGGGACAGGGCCAAAAACATTCAGTACTTC.

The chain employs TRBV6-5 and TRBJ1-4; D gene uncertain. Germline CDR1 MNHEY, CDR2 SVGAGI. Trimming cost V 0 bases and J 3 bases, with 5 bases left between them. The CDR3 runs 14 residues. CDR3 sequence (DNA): TGTGCCAGCAGTTACTCGAGGGCTAATGAAAAACTGTTTTTT. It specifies CASSYSRANEKLFF.

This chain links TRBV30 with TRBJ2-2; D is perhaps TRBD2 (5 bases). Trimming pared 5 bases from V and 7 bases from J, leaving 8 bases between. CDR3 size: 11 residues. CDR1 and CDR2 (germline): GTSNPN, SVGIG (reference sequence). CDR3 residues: CAWGGGGELFF. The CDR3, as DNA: TGTGCCTGGGGAGGTGGCGGGGAGCTGTTTTTT.

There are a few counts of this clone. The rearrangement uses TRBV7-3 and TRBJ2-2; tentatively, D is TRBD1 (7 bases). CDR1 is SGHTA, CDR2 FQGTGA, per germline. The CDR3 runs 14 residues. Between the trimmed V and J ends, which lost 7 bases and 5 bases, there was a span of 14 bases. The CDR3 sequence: CASKGGQKTGELFF. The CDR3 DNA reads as TGTGCCAGCAAGGGGGGACAGAAGACCGGGGAGCTGTTTTTT.

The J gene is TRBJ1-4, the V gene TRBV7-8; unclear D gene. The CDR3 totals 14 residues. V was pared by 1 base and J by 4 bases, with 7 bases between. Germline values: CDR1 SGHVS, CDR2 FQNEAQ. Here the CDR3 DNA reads TGTGCCAGCAGCTTAGAGACGGATAATGAAAAACTGTTTTTT. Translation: CASSLETDNEKLFF. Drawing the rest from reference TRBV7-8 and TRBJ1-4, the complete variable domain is GAGVSQSPRYKVAKRGQDVALRCDPISGHVSLFWYQQALGQGPEFLTYFQNEAQLDKSGLPSDRFFAERPEGSVSTLKIQRTQQEDSAVYLCASSLETDNEKLFFGSGTQLSVL.

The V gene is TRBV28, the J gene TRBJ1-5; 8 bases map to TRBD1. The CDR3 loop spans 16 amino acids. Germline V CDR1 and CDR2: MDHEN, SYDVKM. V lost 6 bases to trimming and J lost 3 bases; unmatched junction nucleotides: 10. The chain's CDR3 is CASRSDRGENNQPQHF. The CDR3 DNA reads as TGTGCCAGCAGATCAGACAGGGGAGAGAACAATCAGCCCCAGCATTTT.

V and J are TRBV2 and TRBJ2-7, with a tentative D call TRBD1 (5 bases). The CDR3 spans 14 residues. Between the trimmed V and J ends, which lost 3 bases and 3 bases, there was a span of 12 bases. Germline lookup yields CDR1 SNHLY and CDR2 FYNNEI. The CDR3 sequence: CASSDTGRSYEQYF. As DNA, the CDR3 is TGTGCCAGCAGTGACACAGGTCGCAGCTACGAGCAGTACTTC.

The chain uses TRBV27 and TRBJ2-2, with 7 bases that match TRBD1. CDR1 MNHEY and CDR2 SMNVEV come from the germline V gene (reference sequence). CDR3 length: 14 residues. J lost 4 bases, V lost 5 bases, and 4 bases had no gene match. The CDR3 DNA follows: TGTGCCAGCAGTGTAGGGACAGCCACCGGGGAGCTGTTTTTT. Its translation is CASSVGTATGELFF.

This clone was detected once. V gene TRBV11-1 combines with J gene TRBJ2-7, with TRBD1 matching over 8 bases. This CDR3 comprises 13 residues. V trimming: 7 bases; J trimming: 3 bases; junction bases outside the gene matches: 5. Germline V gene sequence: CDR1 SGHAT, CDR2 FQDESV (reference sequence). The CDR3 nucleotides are TGTGCCAGCACAGGACAGGGTGGCTACGAGCAGTACTTC. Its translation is CASTGQGGYEQYF.

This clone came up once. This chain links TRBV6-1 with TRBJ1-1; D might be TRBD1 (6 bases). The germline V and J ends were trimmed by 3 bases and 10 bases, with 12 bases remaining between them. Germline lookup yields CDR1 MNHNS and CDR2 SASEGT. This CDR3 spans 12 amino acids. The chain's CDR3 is CASSEGGRGAFF. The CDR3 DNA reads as TGTGCCAGCAGTGAGGGGGGGCGAGGAGCTTTCTTT.

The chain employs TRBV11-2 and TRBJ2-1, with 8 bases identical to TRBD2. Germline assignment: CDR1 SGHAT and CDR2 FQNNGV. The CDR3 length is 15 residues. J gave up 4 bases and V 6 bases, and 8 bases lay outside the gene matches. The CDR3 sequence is CASRPREGGYNEQFF. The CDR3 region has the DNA TGTGCCAGCAGGCCTCGGGAGGGCGGGTACAATGAGCAGTTCTTC.

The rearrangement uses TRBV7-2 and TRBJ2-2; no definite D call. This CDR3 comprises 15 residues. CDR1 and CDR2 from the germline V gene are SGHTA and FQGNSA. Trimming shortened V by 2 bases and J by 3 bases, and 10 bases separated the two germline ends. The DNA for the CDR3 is TGTGCCAGCAGCTTAAACCGACGGTACACCGGGGAGCTGTTTTTT. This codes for CASSLNRRYTGELFF.

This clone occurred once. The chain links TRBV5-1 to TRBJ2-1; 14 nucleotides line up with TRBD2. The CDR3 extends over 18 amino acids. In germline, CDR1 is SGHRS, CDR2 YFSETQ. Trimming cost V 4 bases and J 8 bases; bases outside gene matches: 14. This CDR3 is CASSPGLAGGRRGDEQFF. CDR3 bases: TGCGCCAGCAGCCCTGGACTAGCGGGGGGCCGCCGGGGGGATGAGCAGTTCTTC.

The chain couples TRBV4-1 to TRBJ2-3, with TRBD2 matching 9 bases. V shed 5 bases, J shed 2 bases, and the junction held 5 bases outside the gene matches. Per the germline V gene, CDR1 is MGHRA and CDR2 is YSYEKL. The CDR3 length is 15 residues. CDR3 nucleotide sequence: TGCGCCAGCAGCTCCCTAGCGGGGTCCACAGATACGCAGTATTTT. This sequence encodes CASSSLAGSTDTQYF.

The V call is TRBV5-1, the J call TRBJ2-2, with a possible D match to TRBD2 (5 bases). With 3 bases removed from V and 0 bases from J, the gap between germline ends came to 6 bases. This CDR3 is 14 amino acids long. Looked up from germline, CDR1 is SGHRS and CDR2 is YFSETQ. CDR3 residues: CASSSSPNTGELFF. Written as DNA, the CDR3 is TGCGCCAGCAGCTCTAGCCCGAACACCGGGGAGCTGTTTTTT.

In nucleotides, the CDR3 is TGCGCCAGCAGCTTCGGACCTAGTGGCGGCATTGGCGAGCAGTACTTC. This gives the protein CASSFGPSGGIGEQYF. V gene TRBV5-1 combines with J gene TRBJ2-7; D not certain. Germline-derived CDR1 and CDR2 are SGHRS and YFSETQ. V was shortened by 2 bases and J by 6 bases, with 21 bases between the two germline ends. The CDR3 covers 16 residues.

CDR3 loop: CASSPQGALGGELFF. DNA for the CDR3: TGTGCCAGCAGCCCTCAGGGGGCTTTAGGCGGGGAGCTGTTTTTT. V and J are TRBV7-2 and TRBJ2-2; the match to TRBD1 covers 8 bases. Per germline, CDR1 SGHTA and CDR2 FQGNSA. This CDR3 has 15 amino acids. J gave up 7 bases and V 5 bases, and 9 bases lay outside the gene matches.

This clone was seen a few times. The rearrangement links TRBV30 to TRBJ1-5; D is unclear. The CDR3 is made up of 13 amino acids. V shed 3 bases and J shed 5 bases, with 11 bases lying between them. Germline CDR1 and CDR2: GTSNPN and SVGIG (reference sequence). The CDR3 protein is CAWRVGGDQPQHF. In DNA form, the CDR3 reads TGTGCCTGGAGGGTGGGCGGAGATCAGCCCCAGCATTTT.

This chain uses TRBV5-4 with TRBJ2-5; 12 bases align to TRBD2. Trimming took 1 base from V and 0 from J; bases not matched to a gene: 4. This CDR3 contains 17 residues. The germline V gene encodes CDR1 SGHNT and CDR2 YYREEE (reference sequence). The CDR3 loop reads CASSLPPSGRDQETQYF. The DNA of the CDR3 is TGTGCCAGCAGCTTGCCTCCTAGCGGGAGGGACCAAGAGACCCAGTACTTC.

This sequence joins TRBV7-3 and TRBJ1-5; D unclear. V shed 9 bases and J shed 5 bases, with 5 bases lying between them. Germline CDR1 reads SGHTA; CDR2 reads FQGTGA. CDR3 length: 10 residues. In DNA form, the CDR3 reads TGTGCCAGTCCGGATCAGCCCCAGCATTTT. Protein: CASPDQPQHF.

CDR3 region: CASSPSTDTQYF. The CDR3 DNA sequence: TGTGCCAGCAGCCCGAGCACAGATACGCAGTATTTT. The chain couples TRBV9 to TRBJ2-3; D not resolved. Germline loops: CDR1 SGDLS, CDR2 YYNGEE. The ends were cut back, 4 bases at V and 0 bases at J, with 3 bases in the middle. CDR3 length: 12 amino acids.

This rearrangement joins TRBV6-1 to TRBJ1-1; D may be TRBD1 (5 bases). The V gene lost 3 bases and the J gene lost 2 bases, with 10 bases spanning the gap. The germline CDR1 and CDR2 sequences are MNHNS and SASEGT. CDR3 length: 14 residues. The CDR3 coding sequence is TGTGCCAGCAGTGACGGACAAATAAACACTGAAGCTTTCTTT. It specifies CASSDGQINTEAFF.